The 23 T cell receptor beta chains below were found in one sample sequenced in a study of blood T cell repertoires in COVID-19. The method was immunoSEQ multiplex PCR; TCRdb's version includes in-frame clones alone and lacks a portion of them. Of some 110,000 clones in the sample, roughly nine tenths are singletons; the top ten hold roughly 8%. The specimen was peripheral blood. The receptors were sampled from a man aged 65 to 79 who had recovered from COVID-19.

This clone has more than one count but fewer than ten. The rearrangement joins TRBV7-8 to TRBJ2-7, with D uncertain. The germline gives CDR1 SGHVS, CDR2 FQNEAQ. V gave up 2 bases and J gave up 6 bases, with 8 bases separating them. This CDR3 spans 12 amino acids. This CDR3 is CASSLISLEQYF. For the CDR3, the DNA is TGTGCCAGCAGCTTAATCTCCCTCGAGCAGTACTTC.

This chain connects TRBV5-6 to TRBJ1-3, with a weak D call TRBD1 (6 bases). The germline V and J ends were trimmed by 4 bases and 4 bases, with 9 bases remaining between them. This CDR3 is 13 amino acids long. CDR1 is SGHDT, CDR2 YYEEEE, per germline. The CDR3 spells CASSLDSGNTIYF. The CDR3 DNA sequence: TGTGCCAGCAGCCTGGACAGCGGAAACACCATATATTTT.

The sample holds one count of this clone. V and J are TRBV6-4 and TRBJ2-7; 8 bases line up with TRBD1. After removal of 10 bases from V and 3 bases from J, the junction contained 14 bases not matched to a gene. Germline V CDR1 and CDR2: MRHNA, SNTAGT. The CDR3 totals 15 residues. The CDR3 is CATHGPRQGCYEQYF. The CDR3 coding sequence is TGTGCCACCCACGGACCGAGACAGGGGTGCTACGAGCAGTACTTC.

The gene calls are TRBV7-2 and TRBJ2-1, with a weak D call TRBD1 (7 bases). Per the germline V gene, CDR1 is SGHTA and CDR2 is FQGNSA. V lost 1 base and J 0 bases, leaving 10 bases between the germline ends. The CDR3 totals 16 residues. In nucleotides, the CDR3 is TGTGCCAGCAGCTTAGGGGGGGACAGCTCCTACAATGAGCAGTTCTTC. This translates into CASSLGGDSSYNEQFF.

This clone came up a few times. The V call is TRBV6-5, the J call TRBJ1-6; a weak D match, TRBD1 (6 bases). Trimming pared 10 bases from V and 8 bases from J, leaving 15 bases between. Germline CDR1 and CDR2: MNHEY and SVGAGI. The CDR3 consists of 13 residues. The CDR3 protein is CATRQDPYSPLHF. The CDR3 bases are TGTGCCACCCGACAGGATCCTTATTCACCCCTCCACTTT.

The chain has TRBV10-1 and TRBJ2-2, with D maybe TRBD1 (6 bases). Germline V gene lookup returns CDR1 WNHNN and CDR2 SYGVQD (reference sequence). The CDR3 consists of 14 residues. Trimming removed 9 bases from V and 4 bases from J, with 15 bases in between. The CDR3 sequence is CASRPGQFTGELFF. The CDR3, as DNA: TGCGCCAGTAGACCGGGACAATTCACCGGGGAGCTGTTTTTT.

The J gene is TRBJ1-2, the V gene TRBV28, with a tentative D call TRBD1 (5 bases). Germline V gives CDR1 MDHEN, CDR2 SYDVKM. With 5 bases removed from V and 3 bases from J, the gap between germline ends came to 16 bases. This CDR3 has 15 residues. The DNA of the CDR3 is TGTGCCAGCAGTGGGACCGGCCGGGGGGACTATGGCTACACCTTC. Protein: CASSGTGRGDYGYTF.

The genes are TRBV7-8 and TRBJ2-5, with TRBD2 matching 7 bases. Germline V gene lookup returns CDR1 SGHVS and CDR2 FQNEAQ. The trim removed 2 bases at V and 3 bases at J, leaving 6 bases unmatched. The length of the CDR3 is 15 residues. This CDR3 reads CASSLYRGREETQYF. In DNA form, the CDR3 reads TGTGCCAGCAGCTTATACCGGGGGAGGGAAGAGACCCAGTACTTC.

V usage is TRBV9 and J usage is TRBJ2-3; the match to TRBD2 covers 11 bases. Trimming cost V 4 bases and J 4 bases; bases outside gene matches: 8. The CDR3 is 16 residues long. Per the germline V gene, CDR1 is SGDLS and CDR2 is YYNGEE. For the CDR3, the DNA is TGTGCCAGCAGCCCAACTAGCGGGAGTTTCCCAGATACGCAGTATTTT. Residues: CASSPTSGSFPDTQYF. Full variable domain (remainder filled in from reference TRBV9 and TRBJ2-3): DSGVTQTPKHLITATGQRVTLRCSPRSGDLSVYWYQQSLDQGLQFLIQYYNGEERAKGNILERFSAQQFPDLHSELNLSSLELGDSALYFCASSPTSGSFPDTQYFGPGTRLTVL.

In nucleotides, the CDR3 is TGTGCCAGCGGAGGAAGCACTGAAGCTTTCTTT. It yields the protein CASGGSTEAFF. The rearrangement joins TRBV3-1 (or the pseudogene TRBV3-2) to TRBJ1-1; no firm D call. CDR1 and CDR2 (germline): LGHDT, YNNKEL (reference sequence). The CDR3 sequence is 11 residues long. The ends were cut back, 8 bases at V and 4 bases at J, with 8 bases in the middle.

This chain connects TRBV3-1 (or the pseudogene TRBV3-2) to TRBJ2-4, with 8 bases fitting TRBD2. The ends lost 5 bases at V and 7 bases at J; junction bases unmatched: 7. Per germline, CDR1 LGHDT and CDR2 YNNKEL (reference sequence). CDR3 length: 14 residues. This CDR3 reads CASSIQAGVNIQYF. In DNA form, the CDR3 reads TGTGCCAGCAGCATTCAAGCGGGAGTGAACATTCAGTACTTC.

The chain carries TRBV28 and TRBJ1-1; D call uncertain. Trimming pared 1 base from V and 4 bases from J, leaving 13 bases between. Germline V gene lookup returns CDR1 MDHEN and CDR2 SYDVKM. The CDR3 extends over 15 amino acids. The CDR3 DNA reads as TGTGCCAGCAGTTTATTCGGCGGGAGGAGCACTGAAGCTTTCTTT. Protein: CASSLFGGRSTEAFF.

This rearrangement joins TRBV5-1 to TRBJ2-5, with 13 bases lining up with TRBD2. The length of the CDR3 is 16 residues. Trimming removed 3 bases from V and 5 bases from J; junction bases left unmatched: 7. Germline V gene data show CDR1 as SGHRS and CDR2 as YFSETQ. CDR3 in amino acids: CASSSRTSGSGETQYF. CDR3 coding DNA: TGCGCCAGCAGCTCAAGGACTAGCGGGAGCGGCGAGACCCAGTACTTC. The full variable domain, its missing parts supplied by reference TRBV5-1 and TRBJ2-5, is KAGVTQTPRYLIKTRGQQVTLSCSPISGHRSVSWYQQTPGQGLQFLFEYFSETQRNKGNFPGRFSGRQFSNSRSEMNVSTLELGDSALYLCASSSRTSGSGETQYFGPGTRLLVL.

This clone was found a few times. The chain uses TRBV4-1 and TRBJ1-5, with D possibly matching TRBD1 (5 bases). V shed 0 bases and J shed 2 bases, with 11 bases lying between them. CDR3 length: 16 residues. Germline V CDR1 and CDR2: MGHRA, YSYEKL. The CDR3: CASSQDMQGGNQPQHF. Here the CDR3 DNA reads TGCGCCAGCAGCCAAGATATGCAGGGCGGCAATCAGCCCCAGCATTTT.

V usage is TRBV5-5 and J usage is TRBJ1-2; D is unresolved. Germline values: CDR1 SGHKS, CDR2 YYEKEE (reference sequence). The V end lost 4 bases, the J end lost 3 bases, and 10 bases lay between the germline ends. The CDR3 has 13 residues. CDR3 sequence (DNA): TGTGCCAGCAGCCCGGACGGGGACTATGGCTACACCTTC. This gives the protein CASSPDGDYGYTF.

This chain uses TRBV15 with TRBJ1-4; D remains unclear. Deletions cut 3 bases from V and 7 bases from J, with 15 bases between. The CDR3 loop spans 15 amino acids. Germline V gene sequence: CDR1 LNHNV, CDR2 YYDKDF (reference sequence). DNA for the CDR3: TGTGCCACCAGCAGGCCACGTGAGGTACTTGAAAAACTGTTTTTT. Amino acids: CATSRPREVLEKLFF.

The rearrangement joins TRBV19 to TRBJ2-5, with D tentatively TRBD1 (5 bases). This CDR3 comprises 15 residues. Per germline, CDR1 LNHDA and CDR2 SQIVND (reference sequence). V was pared by 4 bases and J by 1 base, with 13 bases between. CDR3 bases: TGTGCCAGTAGTACCCCAGGGCGCGGCCAAGAGACCCAGTACTTC. It encodes CASSTPGRGQETQYF.

The CDR3 reads CASSLSDRASEAFF. The CDR3 nucleotides read TGTGCCAGCAGTTTGTCCGACAGGGCCTCTGAAGCTTTCTTT. The chain combines TRBV28 with TRBJ1-1, with TRBD1 identical over 7 bases. After removal of 3 bases from V and 6 bases from J, the junction contained 7 bases not matched to a gene. CDR3 length: 14 amino acids. The germline CDR1 and CDR2 sequences are MDHEN and SYDVKM.

This clone was found once. The chain is built from TRBV19 and TRBJ2-7; 8 bases fit TRBD1. In germline, CDR1 is LNHDA, CDR2 SQIVND (reference sequence). J lost 5 bases, V lost 7 bases, and 10 bases had no gene match. CDR3 length equals 14 residues. The CDR3 here is CASTMTGEGDEQYF. Here the CDR3 DNA reads TGTGCCAGTACCATGACAGGGGAAGGCGACGAGCAGTACTTC.

This rearrangement joins TRBV6-1 to TRBJ2-5; D ambiguous. The CDR3 runs to 16 residues. Trimming left V 1 base short and J 5 bases short, with 17 bases between. The germline CDR1 and CDR2 sequences are MNHNS and SASEGT. In DNA form, the CDR3 reads TGTGCCAGCAGTGAAGAATGGCAGTTCCATTGGGAGACCCAGTACTTC. Translation gives CASSEEWQFHWETQYF.

Here the CDR3 DNA reads TGTGCCAGCAGCCAAGAGGGTAGGGGGAAGTCCGGGGAGCTGTTTTTT. This translates into CASSQEGRGKSGELFF. The gene calls are TRBV4-2 and TRBJ2-2, with D maybe TRBD1 (6 bases). Trimming shortened V by 0 bases and J by 6 bases, and 14 bases separated the two germline ends. The CDR3 contains 16 residues. Looked up from germline, CDR1 is LGHNA and CDR2 is YNFKEQ.

The V call is TRBV5-1, the J call TRBJ2-3, with D possibly being TRBD2 (6 bases). V was shortened by 6 bases and J by 6 bases, with 20 bases between the two germline ends. Germline V gene data show CDR1 as SGHRS and CDR2 as YFSETQ. CDR3 length: 15 amino acids. Here the CDR3 DNA reads TGCGCCAGCACCATCTCAGGAGGGGCTGTTGATACGCAGTATTTT. Its translation: CASTISGGAVDTQYF.

This clone has more than one count but fewer than ten. The chain uses TRBV4-1 and TRBJ1-6; the match to TRBD1 covers 10 bases. V was clipped by 2 bases and J by 4 bases; unmatched bases: 11. CDR1 and CDR2 (germline): MGHRA, YSYEKL. This CDR3 spans 19 amino acids. In DNA form, the CDR3 reads TGCGCCAGCAGCCAAAATAGTAAGGACAGGGGGAGGTATAATTCACCCCTCCACTTT. It translates to CASSQNSKDRGRYNSPLHF.